These T cell receptor beta chains were read from a single sample in a study of regulatory T cells in long-lasting Graves disease. TCRdb re-called the multiplex PCR reads with MiXCR, one entry per CDR3 protein. The sample has 600,000 to 850,000 distinct CDR3 sequences; about 32% are singletons. The sample here was peripheral blood mononuclear cells (PBMCs), taken when the disease was refractory, from a patient treated with antithyroid drugs. Source of these receptors: a female donor with Graves disease. The CDR3 runs from the conserved cysteine through the conserved F or W. D genes are given only for firm matches. The listing skips clone size in some rows; elsewhere it reads once, few, many or a size class.

CDR3 protein: CASSRTPGLAGAHRSYEQYF
CDR3 DNA: TGTGCCAGCAGTCGGACCCCGGGACTAGCGGGAGCTCATCGTTCCTACGAGCAGTACTTC
J gene: TRBJ2-7
D gene: TRBD2
V gene: TRBV12-3/TRBV12-4
clone size: few

CDR3 protein: CASTRANVLTF
CDR3 DNA: TGTGCCAGCACTAGGGCCAACGTCCTGACTTTC
J gene: TRBJ2-6
D gene: NA
V gene: TRBV6-1
clone size: many

CDR3 protein: CATSVARGYEQYF
CDR3 DNA: TGTGCCACCAGTGTCGCTAGGGGGTACGAGCAGTACTTC
J gene: TRBJ2-7
D gene: NA
V gene: TRBV15
clone size: few

CDR3 protein: CASSPRGVYNEQFF
CDR3 DNA: TGTGCCAGCAGCCCTCGGGGCGTGTACAATGAGCAGTTCTTC
J gene: TRBJ2-1
D gene: NA
V gene: TRBV11-3
clone size: NA

CDR3 protein: CASSLAPTSGTQETQYF
CDR3 DNA: TGTGCCAGCAGCTTAGCACCGACTAGCGGGACCCAAGAGACCCAGTACTTC
J gene: TRBJ2-5
D gene: TRBD2
V gene: TRBV7-2
clone size: few

CDR3 protein: CASSLRTVNEKLFF
CDR3 DNA: TGCGCCAGCAGCTTGCGTACGGTTAATGAAAAACTGTTTTTT
J gene: TRBJ1-4
D gene: NA
V gene: TRBV5-1
clone size: many

CDR3 protein: CASSLVAGLNTGELFF
CDR3 DNA: TGTGCCAGCAGCTTAGTGGCGGGGTTGAACACCGGGGAGCTGTTTTTT
J gene: TRBJ2-2
D gene: NA
V gene: TRBV11-2
clone size: NA

CDR3 protein: CASTIGTSGTYEQYF
CDR3 DNA: TGTGCCAGCACCATTGGGACTAGCGGGACTTACGAGCAGTACTTC
J gene: TRBJ2-7
D gene: TRBD2
V gene: TRBV3-1
clone size: NA

CDR3 protein: CASSFPGQVNTEAFF
CDR3 DNA: TGTGCCAGCAGCTTTCCGGGACAAGTAAACACTGAAGCTTTCTTT
J gene: TRBJ1-1
D gene: NA
V gene: TRBV7-9
clone size: few

CDR3 protein: CASSLKGLMNTEAFF
CDR3 DNA: TGTGCCAGCAGCTTAAAAGGACTGATGAACACTGAAGCTTTCTTT
J gene: TRBJ1-1
D gene: NA
V gene: TRBV7-2
clone size: many

CDR3 protein: CASSSRDSKDQPQHF
CDR3 DNA: TGTGCCAGCAGCTCCCGGGACAGCAAAGATCAGCCCCAGCATTTT
J gene: TRBJ1-5
D gene: TRBD1
V gene: TRBV9
clone size: NA

CDR3 protein: CASSYRGSRDTEAFF
CDR3 DNA: TGTGCCAGCAGTTACAGGGGGTCACGGGACACTGAAGCTTTCTTT
J gene: TRBJ1-1
D gene: TRBD1
V gene: TRBV6-9
clone size: NA

CDR3 protein: CASITGNYGYTF
CDR3 DNA: TGTGCCAGCATCACGGGCAACTATGGCTACACCTTC
J gene: TRBJ1-2
D gene: NA
V gene: TRBV28
clone size: many

CDR3 protein: CASSLGASQGEQYF
CDR3 DNA: TGTGCCAGCAGCTTAGGGGCTAGCCAGGGGGAGCAGTACTTC
J gene: TRBJ2-7
D gene: NA
V gene: TRBV11-2
clone size: NA

CDR3 protein: CASSWSQTGDYGYTF
CDR3 DNA: TGCGCCAGCAGCTGGTCACAGACAGGAGACTATGGCTACACCTTC
J gene: TRBJ1-2
D gene: NA
V gene: TRBV5-1
clone size: NA

CDR3 protein: CASAEPGLAGGETQYF
CDR3 DNA: TGTGCTAGTGCCGAACCGGGACTAGCGGGAGGAGAGACCCAGTACTTC
J gene: TRBJ2-5
D gene: TRBD2
V gene: TRBV12-5
clone size: few

CDR3 protein: CASSSTPNGNSPLHF
CDR3 DNA: TGTGCCAGCAGTTCGACCCCAAACGGCAATTCACCCCTCCACTTT
J gene: TRBJ1-6
D gene: NA
V gene: TRBV7-8
clone size: many

CDR3 protein: CASSSGLAEPYEQYF
CDR3 DNA: TGTGCCAGCAGTTCCGGACTAGCGGAACCATACGAGCAGTACTTC
J gene: TRBJ2-7
D gene: TRBD2
V gene: TRBV12-3/TRBV12-4
clone size: NA

CDR3 protein: CSARPGQNGSPLHF
CDR3 DNA: TGCAGTGCTAGGCCCGGACAGAATGGTTCACCCCTCCACTTT
J gene: TRBJ1-6
D gene: NA
V gene: TRBV20-1
clone size: NA

CDR3 protein: CASSLFSQGARYF
CDR3 DNA: TGTGCCAGCAGTTTATTCTCGCAGGGCGCAAGGTACTTC
J gene: TRBJ2-4
D gene: NA
V gene: TRBV12-3/TRBV12-4
clone size: NA

CDR3 protein: CASSLYNPPNYGYTF
CDR3 DNA: TGTGCCAGCAGTTTATATAATCCCCCTAACTATGGCTACACCTTC
J gene: TRBJ1-2
D gene: NA
V gene: TRBV28
clone size: many

CDR3 protein: CASSYGGYRNSPLHF
CDR3 DNA: TGTGCCAGCAGTTACGGGGGGTACCGTAATTCACCCCTCCACTTT
J gene: TRBJ1-6
D gene: NA
V gene: TRBV6-5
clone size: NA

CDR3 protein: CASSSGSTGELFF
CDR3 DNA: TGTGCCAGCTCTAGCGGGAGTACCGGGGAGCTGTTTTTT
J gene: TRBJ2-2
D gene: TRBD2
V gene: TRBV2
clone size: NA

CDR3 protein: CASSRAGTGAGEKLFF
CDR3 DNA: TGTGCCAGCAGCCGTGCCGGGACAGGGGCAGGTGAAAAACTGTTTTTT
J gene: TRBJ1-4
D gene: TRBD1
V gene: TRBV16
clone size: NA

CDR3 protein: CASSLTRDSSYEQYF
CDR3 DNA: TGTGCCAGCAGCTTAACGAGGGACAGCTCCTACGAGCAGTACTTC
J gene: TRBJ2-7
D gene: TRBD1
V gene: TRBV7-3
clone size: few

CDR3 protein: CSVEDEGGVVDGELFF
CDR3 DNA: TGCAGCGTTGAAGATGAAGGGGGCGTCGTTGACGGGGAGCTGTTTTTT
J gene: TRBJ2-2
D gene: TRBD1
V gene: TRBV29-1
clone size: many

CDR3 protein: CSVLDRANYGYTF
CDR3 DNA: TGCAGTGTCCTCGACAGGGCTAACTATGGCTACACCTTC
J gene: TRBJ1-2
D gene: TRBD1
V gene: TRBV20-1
clone size: NA

CDR3 protein: CASSPPTGSFNYGYTF
CDR3 DNA: TGTGCCAGCAGTCCACCGACAGGGTCGTTTAACTATGGCTACACCTTC
J gene: TRBJ1-2
D gene: TRBD1
V gene: TRBV12-3/TRBV12-4
clone size: NA

CDR3 protein: CACGALGNIQYF
CDR3 DNA: TGTGCCTGCGGGGCGTTGGGAAACATTCAGTACTTC
J gene: TRBJ2-4
D gene: NA
V gene: TRBV12-3/TRBV12-4
clone size: NA

CDR3 protein: CASTHWTGWGSPLHF
CDR3 DNA: TGTGCCAGCACCCATTGGACAGGGTGGGGTTCACCCCTCCACTTT
J gene: TRBJ1-6
D gene: TRBD1
V gene: TRBV3-1
clone size: NA

CDR3 protein: CASSHEGAGTETQYF
CDR3 DNA: TGTGCCAGCAGCCACGAGGGGGCAGGAACGGAGACCCAGTACTTC
J gene: TRBJ2-5
D gene: TRBD1
V gene: TRBV28
clone size: few

CDR3 protein: CASSPRLAGPYEQYF
CDR3 DNA: TGTGCCAGCAGTCCCCGACTAGCGGGTCCCTACGAGCAGTACTTC
J gene: TRBJ2-7
D gene: TRBD2
V gene: TRBV12-3/TRBV12-4
clone size: many

CDR3 protein: CSAKKGQGASQPQHF
CDR3 DNA: TGCAGTGCTAAGAAAGGACAGGGGGCTAGTCAGCCCCAGCATTTT
J gene: TRBJ1-5
D gene: TRBD1
V gene: TRBV20-1
clone size: NA